A single sample gave rise to the 10 T cell receptor beta chains below, sequenced in a study of blood T cell repertoires in COVID-19. Profiled with immunoSEQ multiplex PCR; TCRdb holds only in-frame clones, not every one. Of about 64,000 clones in the sample, under 80% were seen once. The sample was peripheral blood. These TCRs come from a human donor in a cohort sampled during active COVID-19.

The V call is TRBV19, the J call TRBJ1-2; 11 nucleotides line up with TRBD1. CDR3 length equals 13 residues. Trimming took 3 bases from V and 13 from J; bases not matched to a gene: 7. Germline values: CDR1 LNHDA, CDR2 SQIVND (reference sequence). The CDR3 DNA reads as TGTGCCAGTAGTATCGGACAGGGGGCTGGGGTCACCTTC. Protein sequence: CASSIGQGAGVTF. The variable domain in full, with the rest retrieved from reference TRBV19 and TRBJ1-2, is DGGITQSPKYLFRKEGQNVTLSCEQNLNHDAMYWYRQDPGQGLRLIYYSQIVNDFQKGDIAEGYSVSREKKESFPLTVTSAQKNPTAFYLCASSIGQGAGVTFGSGTRLTVV.

The chain carries TRBV4-2 and TRBJ2-6; D ambiguous. Germline V gene data show CDR1 as LGHNA and CDR2 as YNFKEQ. The CDR3 length is 16 residues. The ends were cut back, 0 bases at V and 0 bases at J, with 6 bases in the middle. The CDR3 is CASSQDRSSGANVLTF. CDR3 DNA sequence: TGTGCCAGCAGCCAAGACCGTAGCTCTGGGGCCAACGTCCTGACTTTC.

V gene TRBV18 combines with J gene TRBJ2-1, with D tentatively TRBD2 (6 bases). Germline CDR1 and CDR2: KGHSH and LQKENI. The CDR3 runs to 15 residues. V was trimmed by 5 bases and J by 6 bases, leaving 17 bases between them. CDR3: CASSATGTHPNEQFF. Here the CDR3 DNA reads TGTGCCAGCTCAGCAACCGGGACTCACCCCAATGAGCAGTTCTTC.

This clone was counted a single time. CDR3 coding DNA: TGTGCCAGCAGCCCCGGGACAACCGGAGCTGGGCGGTTCTTC. It yields the protein CASSPGTTGAGRFF. The genes are TRBV7-2 and TRBJ2-1; tentatively, D is TRBD1 (6 bases). Germline CDR1 and CDR2: SGHTA and FQGNSA. V dropped 5 bases and J dropped 15 bases, with 23 bases sitting between them. This CDR3 has 14 amino acids.

The rearrangement joins TRBV7-9 to TRBJ1-4; 12 nucleotides agree with TRBD1. Germline V gene lookup returns CDR1 SEHNR and CDR2 FQNEAQ (reference sequence). Trimming at V came to 1 base and at J to 3 bases, leaving 3 bases not matched to a gene. CDR3 size: 17 residues. CDR3 nucleotide sequence: TGTGCCAGCAGCTTAGGACGGGACAGGGGGCCTAATGAAAAACTGTTTTTT. This encodes CASSLGRDRGPNEKLFF.

This clone was observed a single time. The rearrangement links TRBV19 to TRBJ2-7; 7 bases are shared with TRBD2. The CDR3 extends over 13 amino acids. J was trimmed by 3 bases and V by 4 bases; bases with no gene match: 3. CDR1 is LNHDA, CDR2 SQIVND, per germline (reference sequence). The DNA for the CDR3 is TGTGCCAGTAGTAGCGGGGGAAACTACGAGCAGTACTTC. This encodes CASSSGGNYEQYF.

J is TRBJ2-5 and V is TRBV30; maybe TRBD2 (7 bases). Germline V gene sequence: CDR1 GTSNPN, CDR2 SVGIG (reference sequence). Trimming cost V 0 bases and J 4 bases, with 12 bases left between them. The CDR3 loop spans 14 amino acids. CDR3 DNA sequence: TGTGCCTGGAGTGTACGGGGGGCGGGAGAGACCCAGTACTTC. As protein: CAWSVRGAGETQYF. The whole variable domain, filled in from reference TRBV30 and TRBJ2-5, reads SQTIHQWPATLVQPVGSPLSLECTVEGTSNPNLYWYRQAAGRGLQLLFYSVGIGQISSEVPQNLSASRPQDRQFILSSKKLLLSDSGFYLCAWSVRGAGETQYFGPGTRLLVL.

This clone was seen a few times. V and J are TRBV4-1 and TRBJ2-1; 9 positions match TRBD2. V lost 8 bases, J lost 4 bases, and 6 bases stayed unmatched. CDR3 length: 14 residues. In germline, CDR1 is MGHRA, CDR2 YSYEKL. The CDR3 DNA reads TGCGCCAGCTCACCGGGACTAGCTTACAATGAGCAGTTCTTC. Protein sequence: CASSPGLAYNEQFF.

This CDR3 reads CATSDFGGSSYEQYF. CDR3 bases: TGTGCCACCAGTGATTTCGGTGGTTCTTCCTACGAGCAGTACTTC. The rearrangement uses TRBV24-1 and TRBJ2-7; D gene uncertain. V was cut by 1 base and J by 1 base, with 10 bases left in between. The CDR3 is made up of 15 amino acids. Germline CDR1 and CDR2: KGHDR and SFDVKD.

The chain employs TRBV6-1 and TRBJ2-4; weak D call: TRBD2 (7 bases). This CDR3 is built from 16 residues. Germline V gene data show CDR1 as MNHNS and CDR2 as SASEGT. The V end was cut by 4 bases, the J end by 4 bases, with 17 bases between. The CDR3 here is CASSGPGGGGKNIQYF. The CDR3 DNA reads as TGTGCCAGCAGTGGCCCCGGAGGGGGAGGGAAAAACATTCAGTACTTC.